Below are 18 T cell receptor beta chains sequenced from a single sample in a study of blood T cell repertoires in COVID-19. The table came from immunoSEQ multiplex PCR; TCRdb's copy has only in-frame clones and leaves some out. Found here are about 98,000 clones, 87% of them singletons; the top ten hold about 4.2%. The sequenced material came from peripheral blood. These receptors originate from a man in his 70s with acute or convalescent COVID-19.

The chain uses TRBV28 and TRBJ1-2, with D possibly matching TRBD1 (6 bases). V was pared by 7 bases and J by 7 bases, with 13 bases between. The germline CDR1 and CDR2 sequences are MDHEN and SYDVKM. This CDR3 has 12 amino acids. CDR3 nucleotide sequence: TGTGCCAGCATCAATTCAGGGGTTGGCTACACCTTC. Its translation: CASINSGVGYTF.

This clone came up once. The rearrangement uses TRBV27 and TRBJ1-2, with D possibly being TRBD1 (5 bases). CDR3 length: 13 amino acids. V lost 3 bases, J lost 2 bases, and 7 bases lay in between. The germline CDR1 and CDR2 sequences are MNHEY and SMNVEV (reference sequence). The CDR3 nucleotides are TGTGCCAGCAGTTTCTCAGGGAACTATGGCTACACCTTC. Translating gives CASSFSGNYGYTF.

V is TRBV5-8 and J is TRBJ1-6, with 7 bases identical to TRBD1. CDR1 and CDR2 from the germline V gene are SGHTS and YDEGEE. V was pared by 4 bases and J by 8 bases, with 6 bases of the junction left unmatched. The CDR3 contains 14 residues. The CDR3 protein is CASSKDRTDSPLHF. The CDR3, as DNA: TGTGCCAGCAGCAAGGACAGGACTGATTCACCCCTCCACTTT.

This clone was seen a handful of times. The J gene is TRBJ1-5, the V gene TRBV7-6; 10 bases are a match to TRBD1. This CDR3 is 16 amino acids long. Germline V CDR1 and CDR2: SGHVS, FNYEAQ. Unmatched junction bases numbered 11, after V lost 5 bases and J lost 7 bases. The chain's CDR3 is CASSATGGTVGQPQHF. CDR3 DNA: TGTGCCAGCAGCGCGACAGGGGGCACGGTCGGCCAGCCCCAGCATTTT.

The rearrangement links TRBV29-1 to TRBJ2-2, with a weak D call TRBD2 (7 bases). The CDR3 is 16 residues long. The germline V gene encodes CDR1 SQVTM and CDR2 ANQGSEA. With 7 bases removed from V and 4 bases from J, the gap between germline ends came to 22 bases. For the CDR3, the DNA is TGCAGCGCTACCGTGGGACGGGGGGCTGGCACCGGGGAGCTGTTTTTT. As protein: CSATVGRGAGTGELFF.

The V and J genes are TRBV3-1 (or the pseudogene TRBV3-2) and TRBJ2-5; 8 bases fit TRBD2. This CDR3 is 15 amino acids long. J gave up 4 bases and V 8 bases, and 12 bases lay outside the gene matches. Germline CDR1 reads LGHDT; CDR2 reads YNNKEL (reference sequence). CDR3 coding DNA: TGTGCCAGCCGTGAAACGGGGGGGGGCTCAGAGACCCAGTACTTC. Translated: CASRETGGGSETQYF.

This clone was recorded a few times. The V gene is TRBV28, the J gene TRBJ1-2; D remains ambiguous. There are 11 residues in the CDR3. Trimming shortened V by 5 bases and J by 3 bases, and 4 bases separated the two germline ends. CDR1 is MDHEN, CDR2 SYDVKM, per germline. The CDR3: CASSRDYGYTF. The CDR3 bases are TGTGCCAGCAGTCGGGACTATGGCTACACCTTC.

In DNA, the CDR3 is TGTGCCAGTAGTAGAACCACAGGGTCCGGCTACACCGGGGAGCTGTTTTTT. As protein: CASSRTTGSGYTGELFF. The chain uses TRBV19 and TRBJ2-2; D may be TRBD1 (6 bases). Trimming pared 4 bases from V and 3 bases from J, leaving 18 bases between. The length of the CDR3 is 17 residues. Germline assignment: CDR1 LNHDA and CDR2 SQIVND (reference sequence).

The J gene is TRBJ1-1, the V gene TRBV5-1; D unresolved. The germline V gene has CDR1 SGHRS and CDR2 YFSETQ. V gave up 0 bases and J gave up 3 bases, with 6 bases separating them. CDR3 length: 13 residues. Here the CDR3 reads CASSLDGDTEAFF. DNA of the CDR3: TGCGCCAGCAGCTTGGACGGAGACACTGAAGCTTTCTTT.

The chain links TRBV29-1 to TRBJ2-1; 8 positions agree with TRBD2. The germline V gene has CDR1 SQVTM and CDR2 ANQGSEA. The CDR3 loop spans 16 amino acids. Trimming at V came to 4 bases and at J to 7 bases, leaving 15 bases not matched to a gene. The CDR3 loop is CSVAAFSGLEMNEQFF. For the CDR3, the DNA is TGCAGCGTTGCAGCATTTTCGGGACTAGAGATGAATGAGCAGTTCTTC.

V is TRBV2 and J is TRBJ2-2, with D tentatively TRBD1 (6 bases). Germline-derived CDR1 and CDR2 are SNHLY and FYNNEI. The ends were cut back, 7 bases at V and 8 bases at J, with 17 bases in the middle. CDR3 length: 14 residues. CDR3 sequence reads: CASKMSGAGGELFF. The CDR3 DNA is TGTGCCAGCAAGATGTCAGGGGCTGGAGGGGAGCTGTTTTTT.

This rearrangement joins TRBV27 to TRBJ1-2; D not certain. Trimming cost V 3 bases and J 1 base, with 6 bases left between them. CDR1 is MNHEY, CDR2 SMNVEV, per germline (reference sequence). This CDR3 comprises 13 residues. CDR3 in DNA: TGTGCCAGCAGTTTTGGCATTAACTATGGCTACACCTTC. Amino acids: CASSFGINYGYTF.

This clone has a single count. The V call is TRBV5-1, the J call TRBJ2-5, with 7 bases identical to TRBD2. The CDR3 runs 15 residues. Losses at the gene ends were 1 base for V and 4 bases for J; bases not matched to a gene: 7. Per germline, CDR1 SGHRS and CDR2 YFSETQ. This CDR3 is CASSLSPAGTETQYF. The CDR3 nucleotides read TGCGCCAGCAGCTTGAGTCCAGCGGGGACAGAGACCCAGTACTTC.

The gene calls are TRBV5-1 and TRBJ1-2; the D is unclear. Trimming cost V 0 bases and J 1 base, with 7 bases left between them. The CDR3 is 14 residues long. Looked up from germline, CDR1 is SGHRS and CDR2 is YFSETQ. This CDR3 reads CASSLDSINYGYTF. CDR3 DNA sequence: TGCGCCAGCAGCTTGGACAGCATTAACTATGGCTACACCTTC. The complete variable domain, with remaining parts taken from reference TRBV5-1 and TRBJ1-2, reads KAGVTQTPRYLIKTRGQQVTLSCSPISGHRSVSWYQQTPGQGLQFLFEYFSETQRNKGNFPGRFSGRQFSNSRSEMNVSTLELGDSALYLCASSLDSINYGYTFGSGTRLTVV.

V is TRBV19 and J is TRBJ1-5; D perhaps matches TRBD1 (6 bases). The CDR3 runs 16 residues. Trimming cost V 4 bases and J 3 bases, with 16 bases left between them. CDR1 and CDR2 from the germline V gene are LNHDA and SQIVND (reference sequence). The CDR3 nucleotides are TGTGCCAGTAGTAGCACAGGGACCCCCCACAATCAGCCCCAGCATTTT. Amino acids: CASSSTGTPHNQPQHF.

This clone showed up just once. The chain carries TRBV18 and TRBJ1-3, with 7 positions matching TRBD1. The J segment lost 3 bases and the V segment lost 3 bases, leaving 8 bases of the junction unmatched. The CDR3 totals 16 residues. Looked up from germline, CDR1 is KGHSH and CDR2 is LQKENI. The CDR3 loop reads CASSPNQGDIGNTIYF. The DNA for the CDR3 is TGTGCCAGCTCACCCAATCAGGGGGATATTGGAAACACCATATATTTT. Full variable domain (outside the CDR3, taken from reference TRBV18 and TRBJ1-3): NAGVMQNPRHLVRRRGQEARLRCSPMKGHSHVYWYRQLPEEGLKFMVYLQKENIIDESGMPKERFSAEFPKEGPSILRIQQVVRGDSAAYFCASSPNQGDIGNTIYFGEGSWLTVV.

The rearrangement joins TRBV5-4 to TRBJ1-1; D gene unclear. The germline V and J ends were trimmed by 0 bases and 0 bases, with 6 bases remaining between them. This CDR3 is built from 14 residues. Germline V gene data show CDR1 as SGHNT and CDR2 as YYREEE (reference sequence). The chain's CDR3 is CASSLVSLNTEAFF. As DNA, the CDR3 is TGTGCCAGCAGCTTGGTTTCTTTGAACACTGAAGCTTTCTTT.

The V call is TRBV2, the J call TRBJ1-6; D may be TRBD1 (6 bases). CDR3 length equals 17 residues. The germline V gene has CDR1 SNHLY and CDR2 FYNNEI. V was cut by 2 bases and J by 0 bases, with 11 bases left in between. The CDR3 reads CASSELDRSSYNSPLHF. CDR3 bases: TGTGCCAGCAGTGAATTAGACAGGAGCTCCTATAATTCACCCCTCCACTTT. The full variable domain, its missing parts supplied by reference TRBV2 and TRBJ1-6, is EPEVTQTPSHQVTQMGQEVILRCVPISNHLYFYWYRQILGQKVEFLVSFYNNEISEKSEIFDDQFSVERPDGSNFTLKIRSTKLEDSAMYFCASSELDRSSYNSPLHFGNGTRLTVT.